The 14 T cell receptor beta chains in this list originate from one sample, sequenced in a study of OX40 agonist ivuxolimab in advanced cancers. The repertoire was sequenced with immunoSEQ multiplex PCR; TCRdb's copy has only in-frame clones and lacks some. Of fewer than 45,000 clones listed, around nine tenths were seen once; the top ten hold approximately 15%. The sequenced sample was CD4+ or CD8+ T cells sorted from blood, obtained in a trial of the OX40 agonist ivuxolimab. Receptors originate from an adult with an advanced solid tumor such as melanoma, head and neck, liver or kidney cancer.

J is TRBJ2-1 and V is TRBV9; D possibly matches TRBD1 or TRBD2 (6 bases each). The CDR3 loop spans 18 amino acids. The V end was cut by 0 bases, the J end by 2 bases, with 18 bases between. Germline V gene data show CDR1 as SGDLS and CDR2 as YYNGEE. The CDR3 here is CASSVATGARGTYNEQFF. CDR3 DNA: TGTGCCAGCAGCGTAGCTACGGGGGCCAGGGGTACCTACAATGAGCAGTTCTTC.

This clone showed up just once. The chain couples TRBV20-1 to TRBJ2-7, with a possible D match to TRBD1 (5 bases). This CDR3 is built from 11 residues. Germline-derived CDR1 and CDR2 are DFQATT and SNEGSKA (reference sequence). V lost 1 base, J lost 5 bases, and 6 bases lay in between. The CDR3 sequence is CSARVQDEQYF. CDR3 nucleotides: TGCAGTGCTAGAGTACAGGACGAGCAGTACTTC.

DNA for the CDR3: TGTGCCAGCAGTTTACTGTACACTGAAGCTTTCTTT. It encodes CASSLLYTEAFF. V gene TRBV28 combines with J gene TRBJ1-1; the D is unclear. This CDR3 spans 12 amino acids. Germline V gene data show CDR1 as MDHEN and CDR2 as SYDVKM. V shed 2 bases and J shed 3 bases, with 4 bases lying between them.

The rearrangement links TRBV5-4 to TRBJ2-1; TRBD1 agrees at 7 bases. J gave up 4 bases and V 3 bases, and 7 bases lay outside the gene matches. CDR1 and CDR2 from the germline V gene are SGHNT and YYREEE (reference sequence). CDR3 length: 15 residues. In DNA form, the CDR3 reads TGTGCCAGCAGCTCGGACCCAGGGGGATACAATGAGCAGTTCTTC. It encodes CASSSDPGGYNEQFF.

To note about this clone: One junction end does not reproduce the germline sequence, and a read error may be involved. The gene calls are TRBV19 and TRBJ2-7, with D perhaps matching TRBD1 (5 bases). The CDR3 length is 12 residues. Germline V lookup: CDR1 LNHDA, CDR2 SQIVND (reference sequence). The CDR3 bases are TGTGCTAGTAGGGGAAGCTCCTACGAGCAGTACTTC. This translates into CASRGSSYEQYF.

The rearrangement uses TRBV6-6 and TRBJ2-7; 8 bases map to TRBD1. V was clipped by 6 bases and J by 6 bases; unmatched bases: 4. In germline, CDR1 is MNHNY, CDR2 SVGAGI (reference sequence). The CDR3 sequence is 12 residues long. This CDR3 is CASSPDRGEQYF. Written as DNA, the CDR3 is TGTGCCAGCAGCCCTGACAGGGGCGAGCAGTACTTC.

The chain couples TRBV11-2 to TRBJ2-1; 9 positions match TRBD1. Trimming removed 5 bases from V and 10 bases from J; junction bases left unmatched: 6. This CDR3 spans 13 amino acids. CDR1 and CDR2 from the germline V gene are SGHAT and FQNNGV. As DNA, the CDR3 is TGTGCCAGCAGCCTGGGACAGGGCAACGAGCAGTTCTTC. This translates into CASSLGQGNEQFF.

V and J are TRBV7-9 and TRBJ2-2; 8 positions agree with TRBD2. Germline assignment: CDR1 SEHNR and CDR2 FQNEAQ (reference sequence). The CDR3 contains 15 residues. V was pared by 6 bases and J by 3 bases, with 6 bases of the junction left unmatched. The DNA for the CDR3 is TGTGCCAGCAGGCGAAATAGCGGGGACACCGGGGAGCTGTTTTTT. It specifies CASRRNSGDTGELFF.

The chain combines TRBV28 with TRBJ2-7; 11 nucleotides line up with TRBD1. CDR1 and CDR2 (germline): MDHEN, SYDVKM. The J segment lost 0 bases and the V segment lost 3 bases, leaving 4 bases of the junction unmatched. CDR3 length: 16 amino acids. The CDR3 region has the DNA TGTGCCAGCAGTTTCTTGGACAGGGGGCTCTCCTACGAGCAGTACTTC. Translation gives CASSFLDRGLSYEQYF. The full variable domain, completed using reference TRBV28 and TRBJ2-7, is DVKVTQSSRYLVKRTGEKVFLECVQDMDHENMFWYRQDPGLGLRLIYFSYDVKMKEKGDIPEGYSVSREKKERFSLILESASTNQTSMYLCASSFLDRGLSYEQYFGPGTRLTVT.

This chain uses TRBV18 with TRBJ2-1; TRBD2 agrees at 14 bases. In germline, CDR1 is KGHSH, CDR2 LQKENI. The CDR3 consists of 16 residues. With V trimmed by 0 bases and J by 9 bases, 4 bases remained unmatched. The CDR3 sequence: CASSPPGLAGVGEQFF. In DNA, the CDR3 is TGTGCCAGCTCACCACCGGGACTAGCGGGAGTTGGTGAGCAGTTCTTC.

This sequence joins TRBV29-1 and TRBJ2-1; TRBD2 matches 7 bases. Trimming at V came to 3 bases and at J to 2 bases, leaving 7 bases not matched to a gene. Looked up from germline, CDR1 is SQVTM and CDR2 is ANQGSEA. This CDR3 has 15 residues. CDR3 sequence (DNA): TGCAGCGTTGAGGGTACTAGCGTCCCCTACAATGAGCAGTTCTTC. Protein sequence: CSVEGTSVPYNEQFF.

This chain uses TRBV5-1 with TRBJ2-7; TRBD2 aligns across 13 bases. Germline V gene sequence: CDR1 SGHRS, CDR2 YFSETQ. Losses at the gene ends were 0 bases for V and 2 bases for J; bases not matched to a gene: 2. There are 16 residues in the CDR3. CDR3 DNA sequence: TGCGCCAGCAGCTTGGGACTAGCGGGAGGTACCTACGAGCAGTACTTC. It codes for CASSLGLAGGTYEQYF.

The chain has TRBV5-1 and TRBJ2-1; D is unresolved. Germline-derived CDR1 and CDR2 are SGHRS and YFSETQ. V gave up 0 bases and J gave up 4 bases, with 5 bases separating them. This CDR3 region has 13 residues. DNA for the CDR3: TGCGCCAGCAGCTTGGTTGGGTACAATGAGCAGTTCTTC. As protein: CASSLVGYNEQFF.

DNA of the CDR3: TGTGCCAGCAGCCAAGGGGGGGAAGGGCCCTACGAGCAGTACTTC. Its translation is CASSQGGEGPYEQYF. The chain uses TRBV7-3 and TRBJ2-7, with D maybe TRBD2 (7 bases). The CDR3 extends over 15 amino acids. V was cut by 5 bases and J by 2 bases, with 16 bases left in between. Germline values: CDR1 SGHTA, CDR2 FQGTGA.